Following are 10 T cell receptor beta chains from one sample sequenced in a study of control samples from healthy donors and cancer patients (dated by TCRdb to 2018 to 2021). The method was the immunoSEQ multiplex PCR assay. The clones in this table, taken by TCRdb from immuneACCESS, are in-frame only. Not every clone is retained; where verified, under half of the shortfall comes from an unresolved V gene, and the cause of the rest is unknown. The sample profile shows over 100,000 clones; more than 70% of them were found once. Roughly 3.3% of the sample is in the top ten clones. The sample consisted of blood. These receptors were collected from a man aged 35 to 55 in good health.

The genes are TRBV3-1 (or the pseudogene TRBV3-2) and TRBJ1-2; 7 bases map to TRBD1. This CDR3 contains 15 residues. Germline V gene sequence: CDR1 LGHDT, CDR2 YNNKEL (reference sequence). With V trimmed by 2 bases and J by 5 bases, 8 bases remained unmatched. The CDR3 spells CASSQQDRISYGYTF. The CDR3 region has the DNA TGTGCCAGCAGCCAACAGGACAGGATATCTTATGGCTACACCTTC.

The rearrangement links TRBV13 to TRBJ2-7; 11 positions match TRBD2. With 5 bases clipped from V and 2 bases from J, the junction kept 5 bases outside the gene matches. This CDR3 has 15 residues. The germline V gene has CDR1 PRHDT and CDR2 FYEKMQ (reference sequence). The CDR3 loop is CASSLGLAGAYEQYF. CDR3 DNA sequence: TGTGCCAGCAGCCTTGGACTAGCGGGCGCCTACGAGCAGTACTTC.

The V call is TRBV18, the J call TRBJ1-1, with 10 bases fitting TRBD1. From germline, CDR1 is KGHSH and CDR2 LQKENI. The CDR3 has 14 residues. The trim removed 5 bases at V and 5 bases at J, leaving 5 bases unmatched. Written as DNA, the CDR3 is TGTGCCAGCTCATTGACAGGGGGCAGGACTGAAGCTTTCTTT. It translates to CASSLTGGRTEAFF.

V and J are TRBV4-2 and TRBJ2-5; a weak D match, TRBD2 (6 bases). The V and J ends lost 2 bases and 6 bases respectively, with 13 bases between them. Germline-derived CDR1 and CDR2 are LGHNA and YNFKEQ. CDR3 length equals 14 residues. CDR3 nucleotides: TGTGCCAGCAGCCAACCTCGCGGGATCAAGACCCAGTACTTC. This gives the protein CASSQPRGIKTQYF.

This chain uses TRBV5-8 with TRBJ1-5, with 10 bases aligning to TRBD1. V gave up 4 bases and J gave up 4 bases; unmatched junction bases: 8. The CDR3 consists of 16 residues. CDR1 is SGHTS and CDR2 is YDEGEE in the germline V gene. CDR3 coding DNA: TGTGCCAGCAGCAAGGGACAGGGGATCTCTAATCAGCCCCAGCATTTT. Protein product: CASSKGQGISNQPQHF.

This chain joins TRBV6-6 and TRBJ2-1; possibly TRBD2 for D (6 bases). Trimming took 1 base from V and 3 from J, leaving 7 bases between them. The CDR3 contains 14 residues. The germline gives CDR1 MNHNY, CDR2 SVGAGI (reference sequence). This chain's CDR3 is CASSYYGGYNEQFF. The DNA for the CDR3 is TGTGCCAGCAGTTACTACGGGGGCTACAATGAGCAGTTCTTC.

V and J are TRBV19 and TRBJ1-2, with D perhaps TRBD1 (5 bases). CDR1 LNHDA and CDR2 SQIVND come from the germline V gene (reference sequence). The CDR3 runs 14 residues. The ends were cut back, 6 bases at V and 8 bases at J, with 19 bases in the middle. The CDR3, as DNA: TGTGCCAGTAGGAGTGACAGCCAGATAAAGGGCTACACCTTC. Amino acid sequence: CASRSDSQIKGYTF.

This chain uses TRBV5-6 with TRBJ1-5; 9 nucleotides match TRBD1. This CDR3 is 18 amino acids long. Trimming cost V 1 base and J 1 base; bases outside gene matches: 9. Germline CDR1 reads SGHDT; CDR2 reads YYEEEE. Here the CDR3 DNA reads TGTGCCAGCAGCTTGAGTGGGACAGGGTTTTTCAGCAATCAGCCCCAGCATTTT. Protein sequence: CASSLSGTGFFSNQPQHF.

The sample holds one count of this clone. The V and J genes are TRBV15 and TRBJ2-3; 8 bases match TRBD1. V lost 8 bases and J lost 4; bases outside the gene matches: 11. The CDR3 contains 15 residues. The germline V gene encodes CDR1 LNHNV and CDR2 YYDKDF (reference sequence). The CDR3 DNA follows: TGTGCCACCTCTTCGGGGTCGGACAGGGCAGATACGCAGTATTTT. Its translation: CATSSGSDRADTQYF.

CDR3 in DNA: TGTGCCAGCAGCGCGGACTTTCACGGGGGGCAGTACTTC. It encodes CASSADFHGGQYF. The chain carries TRBV3-1 (or the pseudogene TRBV3-2) and TRBJ2-7; D is perhaps TRBD2 (6 bases). With 5 bases removed from V and 9 bases from J, the gap between germline ends came to 17 bases. The CDR3 has 13 residues. The germline gives CDR1 LGHDT, CDR2 YNNKEL (reference sequence).